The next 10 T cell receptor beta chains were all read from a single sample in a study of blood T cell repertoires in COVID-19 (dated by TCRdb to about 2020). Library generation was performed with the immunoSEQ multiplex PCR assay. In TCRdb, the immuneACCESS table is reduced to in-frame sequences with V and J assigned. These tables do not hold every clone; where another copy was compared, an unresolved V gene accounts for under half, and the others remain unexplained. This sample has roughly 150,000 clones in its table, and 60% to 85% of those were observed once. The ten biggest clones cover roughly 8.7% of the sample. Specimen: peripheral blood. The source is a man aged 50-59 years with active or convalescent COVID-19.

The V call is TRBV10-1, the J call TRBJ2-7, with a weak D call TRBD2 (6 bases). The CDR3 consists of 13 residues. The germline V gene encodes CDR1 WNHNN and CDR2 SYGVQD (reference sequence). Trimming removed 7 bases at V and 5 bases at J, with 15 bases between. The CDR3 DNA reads TGCGCCAGCACAAACGGGAGAGAACACGAGCAGTACTTC. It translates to CASTNGREHEQYF.

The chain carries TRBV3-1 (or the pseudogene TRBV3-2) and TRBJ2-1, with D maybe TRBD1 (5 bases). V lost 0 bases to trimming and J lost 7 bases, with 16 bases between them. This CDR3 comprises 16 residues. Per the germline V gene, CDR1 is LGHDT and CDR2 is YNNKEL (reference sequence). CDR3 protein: CASSQELDTLWNEQFF. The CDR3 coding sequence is TGTGCCAGCAGCCAAGAATTGGACACCCTTTGGAATGAGCAGTTCTTC.

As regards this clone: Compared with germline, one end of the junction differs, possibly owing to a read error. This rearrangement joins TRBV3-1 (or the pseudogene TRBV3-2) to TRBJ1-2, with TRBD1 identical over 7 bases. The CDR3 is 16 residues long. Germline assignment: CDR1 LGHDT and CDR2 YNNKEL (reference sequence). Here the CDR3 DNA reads TGTGCCGGCAGCCAAGATAGGGCAGGGGGTGTCTTAGGCTACACCTTC. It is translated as CAGSQDRAGGVLGYTF.

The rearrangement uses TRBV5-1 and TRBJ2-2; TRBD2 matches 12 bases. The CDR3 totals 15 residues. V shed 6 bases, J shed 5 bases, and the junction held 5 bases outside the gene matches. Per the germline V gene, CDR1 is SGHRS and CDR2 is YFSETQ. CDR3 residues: CASIRTSGKTGELFF. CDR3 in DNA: TGCGCCAGCATCCGGACTAGCGGGAAAACCGGGGAGCTGTTTTTT.

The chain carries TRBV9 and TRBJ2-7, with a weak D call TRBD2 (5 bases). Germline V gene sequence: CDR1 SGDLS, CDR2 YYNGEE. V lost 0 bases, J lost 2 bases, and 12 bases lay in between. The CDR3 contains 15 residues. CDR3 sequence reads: CASSVGSPRAYEQYF. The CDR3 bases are TGTGCCAGCAGCGTAGGCTCTCCGCGGGCCTACGAGCAGTACTTC.

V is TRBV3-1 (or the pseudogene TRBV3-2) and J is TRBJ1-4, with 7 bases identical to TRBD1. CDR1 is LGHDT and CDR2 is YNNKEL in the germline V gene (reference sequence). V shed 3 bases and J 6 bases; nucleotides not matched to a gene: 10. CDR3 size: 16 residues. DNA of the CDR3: TGTGCCAGCAGCCACTACCGACAGGGCGGTGATGAAAAACTGTTTTTT. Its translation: CASSHYRQGGDEKLFF.

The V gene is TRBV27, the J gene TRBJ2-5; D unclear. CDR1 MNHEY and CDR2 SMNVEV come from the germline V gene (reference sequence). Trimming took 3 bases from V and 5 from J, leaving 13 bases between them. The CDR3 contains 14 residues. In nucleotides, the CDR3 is TGTGCCAGCAGTTTGATCGACACGCTGGAGACCCAGTACTTC. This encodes CASSLIDTLETQYF.

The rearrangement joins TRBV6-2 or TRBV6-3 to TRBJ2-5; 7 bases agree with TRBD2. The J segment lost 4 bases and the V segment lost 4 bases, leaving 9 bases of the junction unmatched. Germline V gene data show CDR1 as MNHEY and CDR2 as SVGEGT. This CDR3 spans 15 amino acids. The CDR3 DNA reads TGTGCCAGCAGTTCCCTAGCGGATGTACGAGAGACCCAGTACTTC. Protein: CASSSLADVRETQYF.

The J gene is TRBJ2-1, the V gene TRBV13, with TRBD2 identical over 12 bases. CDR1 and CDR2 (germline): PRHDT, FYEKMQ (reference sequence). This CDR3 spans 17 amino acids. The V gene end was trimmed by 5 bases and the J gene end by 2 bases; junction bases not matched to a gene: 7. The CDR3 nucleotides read TGTGCCAGCAGCCCGGCCGGACTAGCGGGAACCTACAATGAGCAGTTCTTC. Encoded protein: CASSPAGLAGTYNEQFF.

The CDR3, as DNA: TGTGCCAGCAGTTTAAGGCCCTCGACAGGGGGCAGGACTGAAGCTTTCTTT. This encodes CASSLRPSTGGRTEAFF. The chain uses TRBV27 and TRBJ1-1; TRBD1 agrees at 10 bases. This CDR3 has 17 amino acids. Germline V gene lookup returns CDR1 MNHEY and CDR2 SMNVEV (reference sequence). J was trimmed by 5 bases and V by 2 bases; bases with no gene match: 11.